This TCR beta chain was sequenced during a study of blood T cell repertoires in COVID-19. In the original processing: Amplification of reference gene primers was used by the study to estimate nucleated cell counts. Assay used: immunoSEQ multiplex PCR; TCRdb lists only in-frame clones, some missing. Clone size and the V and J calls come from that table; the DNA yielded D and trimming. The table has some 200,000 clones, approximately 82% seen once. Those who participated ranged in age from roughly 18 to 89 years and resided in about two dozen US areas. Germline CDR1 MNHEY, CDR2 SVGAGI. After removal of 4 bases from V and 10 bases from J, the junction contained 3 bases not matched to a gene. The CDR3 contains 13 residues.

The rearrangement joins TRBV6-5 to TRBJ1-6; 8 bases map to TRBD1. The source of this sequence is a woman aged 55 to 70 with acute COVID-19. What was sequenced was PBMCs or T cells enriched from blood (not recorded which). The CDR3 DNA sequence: TGTGCCAGCAGTTTGACAGGGGACTCACCCCTCCACTTT. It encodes CASSLTGDSPLHF.